Presented here are 24 T cell receptor beta chains from one specimen sequenced in a study of PD-1 blockade in mismatch repair-deficient tumors. Data came from immunoSEQ multiplex PCR; TCRdb stores just in-frame clones and leaves some out. Of roughly 80,000 clones listed, approximately 84% are singletons. Source: peripheral blood, taken 12 weeks after starting pembrolizumab. The receptors were gathered from an adult with mismatch repair-deficient cancer.

This chain joins TRBV29-1 and TRBJ2-1; 10 bases map to TRBD2. Germline V gives CDR1 SQVTM, CDR2 ANQGSEA. With V trimmed by 7 bases and J by 7 bases, 13 bases remained unmatched. This CDR3 has 15 amino acids. CDR3 DNA: TGCAGCGCTCCTCGGTGGGCTAGCGGGAGTAATGAGCAGTTCTTC. Translated, it gives CSAPRWASGSNEQFF.

This clone appeared once. The chain uses TRBV7-6 and TRBJ2-2; tentatively, D is TRBD2 (5 bases). Germline V gene lookup returns CDR1 SGHVS and CDR2 FNYEAQ. The V gene lost 1 base and the J gene lost 2 bases, with 14 bases spanning the gap. The CDR3 runs to 17 residues. This CDR3 reads CASSLGGRRENTGELFF. CDR3 DNA sequence: TGTGCCAGCAGCTTAGGCGGGCGGCGAGAAAACACCGGGGAGCTGTTTTTT.

The V gene is TRBV10-3, the J gene TRBJ2-1; D possibly corresponds to TRBD2 (6 bases). CDR3 length: 12 residues. Germline CDR1 is ENHRY and CDR2 is SYGVKD. The V gene lost 10 bases and the J gene lost 5 bases, with 12 bases spanning the gap. CDR3: CASGDPNNEQFF. CDR3 DNA sequence: TGTGCCAGCGGGGATCCGAACAATGAGCAGTTCTTC.

The rearrangement uses TRBV27 and TRBJ1-1, with D possibly TRBD1 on 6 matching bases. The V gene lost 1 base and the J gene lost 3 bases, with 9 bases spanning the gap. Germline-derived CDR1 and CDR2 are MNHEY and SMNVEV (reference sequence). The CDR3 extends over 14 amino acids. This CDR3 reads CASSLFPGDTEAFF. CDR3 nucleotides: TGTGCCAGCAGTTTATTTCCAGGGGACACTGAAGCTTTCTTT.

The CDR3 sequence is CASSLHRQGEGQPQHF. The CDR3 DNA sequence: TGTGCCAGCAGCCTACACCGACAGGGGGAGGGTCAGCCCCAGCATTTT. The genes are TRBV21-1 and TRBJ1-5; the table's D call of TRBD1 was not tested on the DNA. TRBV21-1 is noted as a pseudogene. This CDR3 comprises 16 residues.

The CDR3 DNA is TGCGCCAGCAGCTCGGCTGGACTGCAGAACACTGAAGCTTTCTTT. Amino acid sequence: CASSSAGLQNTEAFF. This chain connects TRBV5-1 to TRBJ1-1; D gene uncertain. V was cut by 3 bases and J by 1 base, with 13 bases left in between. Germline V gene lookup returns CDR1 SGHRS and CDR2 YFSETQ. The CDR3 runs 15 residues.

This clone has a single count. The V gene is TRBV6-5, the J gene TRBJ2-7, with 10 bases identical to TRBD2. The CDR3 spans 15 residues. Germline V gene lookup returns CDR1 MNHEY and CDR2 SVGAGI. The V gene end was trimmed by 2 bases and the J gene end by 2 bases; junction bases not matched to a gene: 3. In DNA form, the CDR3 reads TGTGCCAGCAGTTACGGGACTAGCGTCACCTACGAGCAGTACTTC. The encoded protein is CASSYGTSVTYEQYF.

The CDR3 protein is CASSLASNEQYF. The CDR3 nucleotides are TGTGCCAGCAGCTTAGCGTCCAACGAGCAGTACTTC. The chain combines TRBV7-6 with TRBJ2-7, with D unresolved. The CDR3 is 12 residues long. CDR1 is SGHVS, CDR2 FNYEAQ, per germline. Between the trimmed V and J ends, which lost 0 bases and 5 bases, there was a span of 5 bases.

The chain recombines TRBV7-9 with TRBJ2-2, with TRBD1 matching 7 bases. CDR1 is SEHNR and CDR2 is FQNEAQ in the germline V gene (reference sequence). V gave up 5 bases and J gave up 2 bases; unmatched junction bases: 5. The CDR3 runs to 15 residues. In nucleotides, the CDR3 is TGTGCCAGCAGCAGACAGGGATTTAACACCGGGGAGCTGTTTTTT. Protein: CASSRQGFNTGELFF.

This chain joins TRBV14 and TRBJ1-4, with D perhaps TRBD1 (6 bases). The germline gives CDR1 SGHDN, CDR2 FVKESK. This CDR3 is 17 amino acids long. V lost 4 bases and J 0 bases, leaving 15 bases between the germline ends. DNA of the CDR3: TGTGCCAGCAGCCGGGGGGCGGCCCGGGCAACTAATGAAAAACTGTTTTTT. It encodes CASSRGAARATNEKLFF.

The chain combines TRBV28 with TRBJ2-3, with a possible D match to TRBD1 (6 bases). V lost 7 bases and J lost 4, with 21 bases in between. The CDR3 has 16 amino acids. Germline V gene sequence: CDR1 MDHEN, CDR2 SYDVKM. The CDR3 is CASKSRTVGVADTQYF. In nucleotides, the CDR3 is TGTGCCAGCAAAAGTCGGACAGTAGGGGTTGCAGATACGCAGTATTTT.

The chain links TRBV7-6 to TRBJ1-2; TRBD1 agrees at 7 bases. The V segment lost 4 bases and the J segment 5 bases; nucleotides outside the gene matches: 4. CDR3 length: 13 residues. CDR1 is SGHVS and CDR2 is FNYEAQ in the germline V gene. DNA of the CDR3: TGTGCCAGCAGCTCGACAGGGAGGTATGGCTACACCTTC. This gives the protein CASSSTGRYGYTF.

The V gene is TRBV5-8, the J gene TRBJ1-4; perhaps TRBD1 as D (5 bases). Between the trimmed V and J ends, which lost 1 base and 4 bases, there was a span of 11 bases. This CDR3 is built from 15 residues. Germline V gene data show CDR1 as SGHTS and CDR2 as YDEGEE. The CDR3 bases are TGTGCCAGCAGCTTGATTGCGGGGGATAATGAAAAACTGTTTTTT. It codes for CASSLIAGDNEKLFF.

The chain recombines TRBV7-2 with TRBJ2-7; D may match TRBD1 or TRBD2 (6 bases each). Germline CDR1 is SGHTA and CDR2 is FQGNSA. This CDR3 is built from 13 residues. Trimming took off 5 bases at V and 5 bases at J, with 13 bases between the two ends. The CDR3 DNA sequence: TGTGCCAGCAGCCCCGGAGGGGGTGACGAGCAGTACTTC. Encoded protein: CASSPGGGDEQYF.

This chain joins TRBV29-1 and TRBJ2-7; D is undetermined. V lost 6 bases to trimming and J lost 3 bases, with 9 bases between them. Germline CDR1 and CDR2: SQVTM and ANQGSEA. CDR3 length: 11 residues. The CDR3 DNA follows: TGCAGCGTCGCTACAAACTACGAGCAGTACTTC. Amino acid sequence: CSVATNYEQYF.

This sequence joins TRBV11-2 and TRBJ2-5, with a weak D call TRBD1 (6 bases). The germline CDR1 and CDR2 sequences are SGHAT and FQNNGV. The CDR3 contains 13 residues. V shed 5 bases and J shed 4 bases, with 11 bases lying between them. This CDR3 reads CASSENRVETQYF. CDR3 nucleotide sequence: TGTGCCAGCAGCGAGAACAGGGTAGAGACCCAGTACTTC. Filled out from reference TRBV11-2 and TRBJ2-5, the complete variable domain reads EAGVAQSPRYKIIEKRQSVAFWCNPISGHATLYWYQQILGQGPKLLIQFQNNGVVDDSQLPKDRFSAERLKGVDSTLKIQPAKLEDSAVYLCASSENRVETQYFGPGTRLLVL.

This clone was counted a few times. V usage is TRBV27 and J usage is TRBJ2-1, with D perhaps matching TRBD2 (6 bases). V was shortened by 10 bases and J by 4 bases, with 11 bases between the two germline ends. The CDR3 is made up of 12 amino acids. Germline V gene data show CDR1 as MNHEY and CDR2 as SMNVEV (reference sequence). The DNA for the CDR3 is TGTGCCACGGGACTGGGTTACAATGAGCAGTTCTTC. Amino acid sequence: CATGLGYNEQFF.

The rearrangement uses TRBV11-2 and TRBJ1-1, with a possible D match to TRBD1 (6 bases). CDR1 is SGHAT, CDR2 FQNNGV, per germline. The CDR3 loop spans 15 amino acids. Deletions cut 2 bases from V and 1 base from J, with 11 bases between. The DNA of the CDR3 is TGTGCCAGCAGCTTAAATGGGGGGGCGAACACTGAAGCTTTCTTT. This encodes CASSLNGGANTEAFF.

V gene TRBV6-4 combines with J gene TRBJ1-1; a possible D gene is TRBD1 (6 bases). The CDR3 runs to 13 residues. Germline CDR1 and CDR2: MRHNA and SNTAGT. V gave up 7 bases and J gave up 8 bases, with 17 bases separating them. The chain's CDR3 is CASTETGAKEAFF. DNA for the CDR3: TGTGCCAGCACTGAGACAGGCGCCAAGGAAGCTTTCTTT.

The chain uses TRBV13 and TRBJ2-3; 9 nucleotides align to TRBD2. This CDR3 region has 18 residues. V dropped 0 bases and J dropped 3; count of bases not matched to a gene: 10. The germline gives CDR1 PRHDT, CDR2 FYEKMQ (reference sequence). This CDR3 reads CASSLGASGTLRTDTQYF. Written as DNA, the CDR3 is TGTGCCAGCAGCTTAGGAGCTAGCGGGACGCTTAGGACAGATACGCAGTATTTT.

Sample share makes this clone medium-sized. This chain uses TRBV6-5 with TRBJ2-6; D call uncertain. The ends were cut back, 4 bases at V and 1 base at J, with 8 bases in the middle. Germline loops: CDR1 MNHEY, CDR2 SVGAGI. CDR3 length: 15 amino acids. The CDR3 DNA reads TGTGCCAGCAGTTTTGCCGGATCTGGGGCCAACGTCCTGACTTTC. This sequence encodes CASSFAGSGANVLTF.

The chain couples TRBV21-1 to TRBJ1-5; no DNA check was done on the table's D call, TRBD1. TRBV21-1 is labeled a pseudogene. CDR3 length: 16 amino acids. The CDR3 DNA follows: TGTGCCAGCAGCAAGGGGGGGACAGGAGACAATCAGCCCCAGCATTTT. It encodes CASSKGGTGDNQPQHF.

This clone was observed a single time. The V call is TRBV7-3, the J call TRBJ2-2; TRBD2 aligns across 8 bases. The length of the CDR3 is 16 residues. Germline V lookup: CDR1 SGHTA, CDR2 FQGTGA. The J segment lost 1 base and the V segment lost 1 base, leaving 2 bases of the junction unmatched. CDR3 nucleotide sequence: TGTGCCAGCAGCTTAAATAGCGGGGTGAACACCGGGGAGCTGTTTTTT. It codes for CASSLNSGVNTGELFF.

The V gene is TRBV10-3, the J gene TRBJ1-5; 7 bases match TRBD1. Germline V CDR1 and CDR2: ENHRY, SYGVKD. With V trimmed by 10 bases and J by 0 bases, 9 bases remained unmatched. This CDR3 comprises 15 residues. The CDR3 region has the DNA TGTGCCACAGCCGACAGGGCCGATAGCAATCAGCCCCAGCATTTT. Translation: CATADRADSNQPQHF.